The source of this T cell receptor beta chain is a study of OX40 agonist ivuxolimab in advanced cancers. At the level of the study: A male proportion of approximately 80% was recorded, with mean age about 62 years and range roughly 23 to 79.

TCRdb's copy holds only in-frame clones and misses some; the assay was immunoSEQ multiplex PCR. Found here are tens of thousands of clones, over 90% of them singletons; the top ten hold under 8%. In regard to this clone: Antigen specificity is unknown.

CDR1 and CDR2 (germline): MDHEN, SYDVKM. The CDR3 covers 16 residues. The V segment lost 6 bases and the J segment 1 base; nucleotides outside the gene matches: 8. Findings and limits, study-wide: CD8+ T cells showed, on average, more clonal expansion than CD4+ cells.

This material consisted of CD4+ or CD8+ T cells sorted from blood, taken in a trial of the OX40 agonist ivuxolimab. V is TRBV28 and J is TRBJ1-1, with 10 bases fitting TRBD1. The TCR sequence derives from an adult with an advanced solid tumor such as melanoma, head and neck, liver or kidney cancer. CDR3 protein: CASSPLTGGENTEAFF. Written as DNA, the CDR3 is TGTGCCAGCAGCCCTTTGACAGGGGGCGAGAACACTGAAGCTTTCTTT.